This TCR beta chain derives from a study of T cells in Graves' hyperthyroidism and ophthalmopathy. The investigators amplified TCR beta CDR3 regions from RNA transcripts. The HTBI primer set served for first-round RT-PCR of the TCR CDR3. TCRdb reanalysed the multiplex PCR reads using MiXCR and keeps one entry per CDR3 protein. This table holds 300,000 to 350,000 distinct CDR3 sequences, about 20% found once. This CDR3 contains 14 residues. The V gene's germline CDR1 is MDHEN and CDR2 SYDVKM. V was cut by 6 bases and J by 0 bases, with 12 bases left in between. This clonotype was picked up a small number of times.

The gene calls are TRBV28 and TRBJ2-7; D possibly uses TRBD1 or TRBD2 (5 bases each). The sequence was obtained from a woman between 50 and 59 years old with Graves' hyperthyroidism. Sequencing input: blood. The CDR3 protein is CASSSGTHSYEQYF. The CDR3 region has the DNA TGTGCCAGCAGCTCGGGGACCCACTCCTACGAGCAGTACTTC. Variable domain in full (rest from reference TRBV28 and TRBJ2-7): DVKVTQSSRYLVKRTGEKVFLECVQDMDHENMFWYRQDPGLGLRLIYFSYDVKMKEKGDIPEGYSVSREKKERFSLILESASTNQTSMYLCASSSGTHSYEQYFGPGTRLTVT.